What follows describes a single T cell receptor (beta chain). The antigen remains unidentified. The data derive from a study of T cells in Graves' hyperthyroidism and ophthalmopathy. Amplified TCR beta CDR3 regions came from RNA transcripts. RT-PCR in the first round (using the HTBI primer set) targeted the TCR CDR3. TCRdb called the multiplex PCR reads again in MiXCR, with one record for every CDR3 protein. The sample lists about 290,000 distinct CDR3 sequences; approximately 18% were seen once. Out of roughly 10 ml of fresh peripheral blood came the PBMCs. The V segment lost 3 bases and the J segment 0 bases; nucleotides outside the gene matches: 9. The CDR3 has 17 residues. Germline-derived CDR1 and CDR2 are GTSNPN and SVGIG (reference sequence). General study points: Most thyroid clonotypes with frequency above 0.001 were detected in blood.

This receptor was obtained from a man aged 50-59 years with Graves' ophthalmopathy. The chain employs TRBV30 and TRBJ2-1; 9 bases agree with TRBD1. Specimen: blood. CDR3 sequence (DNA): TGTGCCTGGAGCGACAGACCGGGACAGGGCTCCTACAATGAGCAGTTCTTC. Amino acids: CAWSDRPGQGSYNEQFF. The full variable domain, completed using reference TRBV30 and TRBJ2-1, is SQTIHQWPATLVQPVGSPLSLECTVEGTSNPNLYWYRQAAGRGLQLLFYSVGIGQISSEVPQNLSASRPQDRQFILSSKKLLLSDSGFYLCAWSDRPGQGSYNEQFFGPGTRLTVL.